These T cell receptor beta chains were read from a single sample in a study of blood T cell repertoires in COVID-19. TCRdb's table, derived via immunoSEQ multiplex PCR, lists solely in-frame clones and lacks some. Counted here are 300,000 to 350,000 clones, 80% to 90% occurring once; the ten biggest clones make up about 4%. Sequencing input: PBMCs or T cells enriched from blood (not recorded which). The receptors were sampled from a woman aged 40 to 50 with acute COVID-19. CDR3s include the opening cysteine and the closing phenylalanine or tryptophan. D genes are given only for firm matches. The size entry is marked missing in some rows and otherwise reads once, few, many or a size class.

v_call	d_call	j_call	clone_size	cdr3_aa	cdr3_nt
TRBV19	TRBD1	TRBJ1-2	few	CASSITFRQGLDGYTF	TGTGCCAGTAGTATAACCTTTCGACAGGGGCTTGATGGCTACACCTTC
TRBV11-2	TRBD1	TRBJ2-7	NA	CASSLKDRVGGYEQYF	TGTGCCAGCAGCTTAAAAGACAGGGTAGGTGGGTACGAGCAGTACTTC
TRBV29-1	NA	TRBJ1-2	NA	CSVERQRPNYGYTF	TGCAGCGTTGAGCGGCAGAGACCTAACTATGGCTACACCTTC
TRBV5-1	NA	TRBJ1-5	NA	CASSMGGADQPQHF	TGCGCCAGCAGCATGGGGGGCGCAGATCAGCCCCAGCATTTT
TRBV28	TRBD1	TRBJ1-5	NA	CASSLSGQGAGQPQHF	TGTGCCAGCAGTTTATCAGGACAGGGGGCTGGACAGCCCCAGCATTTT
TRBV7-3	TRBD2	TRBJ2-5	NA	CASSLKAGVGTSGSETQYF	TGTGCCAGCAGCTTAAAAGCGGGGGTTGGGACTAGCGGGAGTGAGACCCAGTACTTC
TRBV11-2	TRBD2	TRBJ2-7	NA	CASSGLAGESSYEQYF	TGTGCCAGCAGCGGGCTAGCGGGGGAAAGCTCCTACGAGCAGTACTTC
TRBV2	NA	TRBJ1-5	few	CASAPRGSNQPQHF	TGTGCCAGCGCCCCCAGGGGAAGCAATCAGCCCCAGCATTTT
TRBV18	NA	TRBJ2-6	NA	CASSPQFGQSSSGANVLTF	TGTGCCAGCTCACCACAATTCGGACAGAGTAGCTCTGGGGCCAACGTCCTGACTTTC
TRBV20-1	TRBD2	TRBJ2-1	NA	CSASGTSGGSYNEQFF	TGCAGTGCTAGTGGGACTAGCGGGGGCTCCTACAATGAGCAGTTCTTC
TRBV3-1/TRBV3-2	TRBD2	TRBJ2-5	NA	CASSQSGLAGKETQYF	TGTGCCAGCAGCCAATCAGGACTAGCGGGGAAAGAGACCCAGTACTTC
TRBV2	TRBD1	TRBJ2-3	NA	CASNLDRNTDTQYF	TGTGCCAGCAACTTGGACAGGAACACAGATACGCAGTATTTT
TRBV19	NA	TRBJ1-6	NA	CASRGGSRNSPLHF	TGTGCCAGTAGGGGAGGAAGCCGGAATTCACCCCTCCACTTT
TRBV29-1	TRBD1	TRBJ2-5	NA	CSVEDHGRGLKETQYF	TGCAGCGTTGAAGATCACGGCAGGGGGCTGAAGGAGACCCAGTACTTC
TRBV7-3	NA	TRBJ2-4	NA	CASSLIGGLTLAKNIQYF	TGTGCCAGCAGCTTAATCGGGGGGCTAACTTTAGCCAAAAACATTCAGTACTTC
TRBV2	NA	TRBJ2-5	NA	CASNRAPPYQETQYF	TGTGCCAGCAATCGCGCACCCCCGTACCAAGAGACCCAGTACTTC
TRBV28	TRBD1	TRBJ1-2	NA	CASSSITGTGYNYGYTF	TGTGCCAGCAGCTCTATTACCGGGACAGGCTATAACTATGGCTACACCTTC
TRBV11-3	NA	TRBJ2-2	few	CASSKQGYTGELFF	TGTGCCAGCAGCAAGCAGGGGTACACCGGGGAGCTGTTTTTT
TRBV5-4	NA	TRBJ1-5	NA	CASSFGGTYSNQPQHF	TGTGCCAGCAGCTTTGGGGGGACTTATAGCAATCAGCCCCAGCATTTT
TRBV7-9	TRBD1	TRBJ1-1	NA	CASSSRTGLIYGTEAFF	TGTGCCAGCAGCTCACGGACAGGGTTAATTTATGGCACTGAAGCTTTCTTT
TRBV10-3	TRBD2	TRBJ2-2	NA	CATAGLAGGNTGELFF	TGTGCCACCGCGGGACTAGCGGGAGGTAACACCGGGGAGCTGTTTTTT
TRBV7-9	NA	TRBJ2-1	once	CASSSDRGRYNEQFF	TGTGCCAGCAGCTCTGACAGAGGACGTTACAATGAGCAGTTCTTC
TRBV28	NA	TRBJ1-1	NA	CASSFNQGMGTEAFF	TGTGCCAGCAGTTTTAATCAGGGTATGGGGACTGAAGCTTTCTTT
TRBV7-6	NA	TRBJ2-1	once	CASSPARRRDNEQFF	TGTGCCAGCAGCCCCGCCCGGCGGAGGGACAATGAGCAGTTCTTC
TRBV27	TRBD1	TRBJ1-2	NA	CASSPEGARYGYTF	TGTGCCAGCAGTCCAGAGGGGGCTAGGTATGGCTACACCTTC
TRBV19	NA	TRBJ2-5	NA	CASSLGGMGGETQYF	TGTGCCAGTAGCCTAGGAGGGATGGGAGGAGAGACCCAGTACTTC
TRBV11-3	NA	TRBJ2-7	NA	CASSFGISSYEQYF	TGTGCCAGCAGCTTCGGGATAAGCTCCTACGAGCAGTACTTC
TRBV27	NA	TRBJ1-4	NA	CASSSSPRTAKLFF	TGTGCCAGCAGTTCAAGTCCCCGAACCGCGAAACTGTTTTTT
TRBV6-2/TRBV6-3	NA	TRBJ2-7	NA	CASSYSILRGGYEQYF	TGTGCCAGCAGTTACTCGATTCTTCGGGGAGGCTACGAGCAGTACTTC
TRBV9	NA	TRBJ1-1	NA	CASSAQPFRGGNTEAFF	TGTGCCAGCAGCGCCCAACCATTCAGGGGCGGGAACACTGAAGCTTTCTTT
TRBV6-5	TRBD1	TRBJ1-4	NA	CASSYSTGADEKLFF	TGTGCCAGCAGTTACTCGACAGGGGCGGATGAAAAACTGTTTTTT
TRBV27	TRBD1	TRBJ2-3	NA	CASSPGQGAGDTQYF	TGTGCCAGCAGTCCAGGACAGGGGGCAGGGGATACGCAGTATTTT
TRBV27	TRBD2	TRBJ2-2	NA	CASPLDTHGTSGRPNTGELFF	TGTGCCAGTCCGCTCGATACTCATGGGACTAGCGGGAGGCCCAACACCGGGGAGCTGTTTTTT
TRBV14	TRBD1	TRBJ1-1	NA	CASSRRTGKDTEAFF	TGTGCCAGCAGCCGGCGGACAGGGAAGGACACTGAAGCTTTCTTT
TRBV6-5	TRBD2	TRBJ2-7	NA	CASSYSWGLGSYEQYF	TGTGCCAGCAGTTACTCGTGGGGACTAGGGTCCTACGAGCAGTACTTC
TRBV5-5	NA	TRBJ2-5	NA	CASSLEPGWGGETQYF	TGTGCCAGCAGCTTGGAGCCAGGGTGGGGAGGAGAGACCCAGTACTTC
TRBV5-1	TRBD1	TRBJ2-7	NA	CASSWGQGLSEQYF	TGCGCCAGCAGCTGGGGACAGGGGCTCAGCGAGCAGTACTTC
TRBV11-2	TRBD1	TRBJ2-7	few	CASSLAPGTGGYEQYF	TGTGCCAGCAGCTTAGCCCCCGGGACAGGGGGCTACGAGCAGTACTTC
TRBV5-1	TRBD1	TRBJ1-1	once	CASSLSDRVREAFF	TGCGCCAGCAGCTTGAGCGACAGGGTACGCGAAGCTTTCTTT
TRBV4-3	NA	TRBJ2-1	NA	CASSQEGASYNEQFF	TGCGCCAGCAGCCAAGAGGGGGCATCCTACAATGAGCAGTTCTTC
TRBV7-2	NA	TRBJ2-6	NA	CASSLSLSGANVLTF	TGTGCCAGCAGCTTAAGCCTCTCTGGGGCCAACGTCCTGACTTTC
TRBV27	NA	TRBJ1-2	NA	CASSSPRQEFYGYTF	TGTGCCAGCAGTTCACCCCGACAGGAGTTCTACGGCTACACCTTC
TRBV2	TRBD1	TRBJ2-1	NA	CASSGNRGRYNEQFF	TGTGCCAGCAGTGGAAACAGGGGGCGTTACAATGAGCAGTTCTTC
TRBV5-4	TRBD2	TRBJ2-7	NA	CASSLTSGSPEQYF	TGTGCCAGCAGTCTTACTAGCGGGAGCCCCGAGCAGTACTTC
TRBV19	TRBD2	TRBJ2-7	NA	CATSLAGGISEQYF	TGTGCCACCTCACTAGCGGGAGGGATCTCCGAGCAGTACTTC
TRBV29-1	TRBD1	TRBJ1-4	NA	CSVESGDRGRLGEKLFF	TGCAGCGTTGAGTCGGGAGACAGGGGGCGTTTGGGTGAAAAACTGTTTTTT
TRBV5-1	NA	TRBJ2-7	once	CASSLLSRSTGLTYEQYF	TGCGCCAGCAGCTTGTTGTCGCGGTCCACGGGACTCACCTACGAGCAGTACTTC
TRBV6-6	NA	TRBJ2-1	NA	CASREIPTGFYEQFF	TGTGCCAGCAGAGAAATACCAACAGGTTTCTATGAGCAGTTCTTC
TRBV2	TRBD2	TRBJ2-7	NA	CASKSGTSIVEQYF	TGTGCCAGTAAGTCCGGGACTAGCATAGTCGAGCAGTACTTC
TRBV19	NA	TRBJ1-2	NA	CASKDRNYGYTF	TGTGCCAGTAAGGACAGAAACTATGGCTACACCTTC